These T cell receptor beta chains were read from a single sample in a study of spatial heterogeneity in lung cancer. TCRdb fed the 5' RACE reads into MiXCR, producing one record per CDR3 protein. The sample gives about 32,000 distinct CDR3 sequences, about 10% of which show up once; around 28% is in the top ten. The source material was PBMCs, sampled at follow-up. The receptors come from a female donor with early-stage non-small cell lung cancer. CDR3s include the opening cysteine and the closing phenylalanine or tryptophan. D genes are given only for firm matches. A clone size is listed for some rows: how often the clone was seen (once, few, many), or a class if it is expanded.

d_call	v_call	clone_size	j_call	cdr3_aa	cdr3_nt
TRBD1	TRBV19	.	TRBJ1-2	CASREQGRFDYGYTF	TGTGCCAGTAGAGAACAGGGGAGGTTTGACTATGGCTACACCTTC
.	TRBV5-5	many	TRBJ2-7	CASSWFSGYEQYF	TGTGCCAGCAGCTGGTTTAGCGGCTACGAGCAGTACTTC
.	TRBV4-3	.	TRBJ2-7	CASSQERTPSSYEQYF	TGCGCCAGCAGCCAAGAGAGGACTCCAAGCTCCTACGAGCAGTACTTC
.	TRBV5-6	few	TRBJ1-3	CASSPDSSGNTIYF	TGTGCCAGCAGCCCGGACAGTTCTGGAAACACCATATATTTT
.	TRBV29-1	.	TRBJ2-2	CSVRGLSGELFF	TGCAGCGTTAGGGGTCTCTCCGGGGAGCTGTTTTTT
TRBD1	TRBV23-1	.	TRBJ2-3	CASSQYATGDDSNTDTQYF	TGCGCCAGCAGTCAATACGCGACAGGGGACGACTCCAACACAGATACGCAGTATTTT
.	TRBV20-1	many	TRBJ1-6	CSARDPQHGNSPLHF	TGCAGTGCTAGAGATCCCCAGCACGGTAATTCACCCCTCCACTTT
.	TRBV5-1	.	TRBJ1-4	CASSLGGTSNEKLFF	TGCGCCAGCAGCTTGGGAGGGACGAGTAATGAAAAACTGTTTTTT
.	TRBV30	.	TRBJ2-7	CAWIGTSDPSYEQYF	TGTGCCTGGATCGGGACCAGCGATCCCTCCTACGAGCAGTACTTC
.	TRBV14	.	TRBJ2-5	CASSHLGGGEVRETQYF	TGTGCCAGCAGCCACTTGGGAGGCGGGGAGGTTCGAGAGACCCAGTACTTC
.	TRBV6-1	.	TRBJ1-4	CASSERRPETQPPNEKLFF	TGTGCCAGCAGTGAACGACGACCGGAGACACAGCCTCCTAATGAAAAACTGTTTTTT
TRBD2	TRBV19	few	TRBJ2-3	CASSILAGVDTQYF	TGTGCCAGTAGTATACTAGCGGGGGTTGATACGCAGTATTTT
TRBD2	TRBV9	many	TRBJ2-6	CASSVLAGPTSGANVLTF	TGTGCCAGCAGCGTATTAGCGGGGCCCACCTCTGGGGCCAACGTCCTGACTTTC
.	TRBV3-1	many	TRBJ2-4	CASSQGAVQYF	TGTGCCAGCAGCCAAGGGGCCGTTCAGTACTTC
TRBD1	TRBV20-1	.	TRBJ2-1	CSAPGQGWNEQFF	TGCAGTGCCCCGGGACAGGGGTGGAATGAGCAGTTCTTC
.	TRBV6-5	many	TRBJ2-7	CASRPRGTYEQYF	TGTGCCAGCAGGCCCCGGGGGACCTACGAGCAGTACTTC
.	TRBV12-3/TRBV12-4	many	TRBJ2-7	CASSSPSLREQYF	TGTGCCAGCAGTTCCCCCTCCCTTAGGGAGCAGTACTTC
TRBD1	TRBV7-9	few	TRBJ2-1	CASSRPDRGSSYNEQFF	TGTGCCAGCAGCCGACCTGACAGGGGGTCGTCCTACAATGAGCAGTTCTTC
.	TRBV9	many	TRBJ2-2	CASSVEVVPGELFF	TGTGCCAGCAGCGTAGAAGTCGTCCCCGGGGAGCTGTTTTTT
.	TRBV10-2	many	TRBJ2-5	CASSAPQDGQETQYF	TGCGCCAGCAGTGCACCACAGGATGGGCAAGAGACCCAGTACTTC
.	TRBV28	few	TRBJ2-5	CASSFGTPETQYF	TGTGCCAGCAGTTTCGGTACACCAGAGACCCAGTACTTC
.	TRBV15	.	TRBJ1-1	CATSRERVAEAFF	TGTGCCACCAGCAGAGAGCGGGTAGCTGAAGCTTTCTTT
.	TRBV11-2	many	TRBJ2-3	CASSLGAHTSTDTQYF	TGTGCCAGCAGCTTAGGGGCACACACGAGCACAGATACGCAGTATTTT
.	TRBV29-1	many	TRBJ2-7	CSVEAAGPRAREQYF	TGCAGCGTTGAAGCGGCAGGGCCAAGAGCTCGCGAGCAGTACTTC
TRBD1	TRBV6-1	few	TRBJ2-5	CASSDRTGWDETQYF	TGTGCCAGCAGTGACCGGACAGGGTGGGACGAGACCCAGTACTTC
TRBD2	TRBV4-1	many	TRBJ2-7	CASSQEGGLRTSEQYF	TGCGCCAGCAGCCAAGAAGGTGGGTTAAGGACTAGCGAGCAGTACTTC
.	TRBV7-2	many	TRBJ1-5	CASSLMLSNQPQHF	TGTGCCAGCAGCTTAATGTTGAGCAATCAGCCCCAGCATTTT
.	TRBV5-1	many	TRBJ2-1	CASSQGGRPYNEQFF	TGCGCCAGCAGCCAGGGGGGCAGGCCTTACAATGAGCAGTTCTTC
.	TRBV7-9	.	TRBJ2-3	CASTPADTQYF	TGTGCCAGCACCCCCGCAGATACGCAGTATTTT
.	TRBV5-8	medium-sized	TRBJ1-1	CASSFPVNTEAFF	TGTGCCAGCAGCTTCCCAGTGAACACTGAAGCTTTCTTT
.	TRBV28	many	TRBJ1-5	CASSLERDNQPQHF	TGTGCCAGCAGTTTAGAAAGGGACAATCAGCCCCAGCATTTT
.	TRBV7-2	.	TRBJ1-4	CASSDGVSREKLFF	TGTGCCAGCAGCGACGGGGTCAGCCGGGAAAAACTGTTTTTT
.	TRBV28	few	TRBJ2-7	CASSFHLTVEQYF	TGTGCCAGCAGTTTTCATCTGACAGTCGAGCAGTACTTC
.	TRBV6-5	many	TRBJ2-2	CASSYAGAGELFF	TGTGCCAGCAGTTATGCAGGGGCCGGGGAGCTGTTTTTT
.	TRBV4-3	many	TRBJ2-6	CASSQDWYSGANVLTF	TGCGCCAGCAGCCAAGACTGGTACTCTGGGGCCAACGTCCTGACTTTC
.	TRBV5-4	.	TRBJ2-7	CASSQMGASREQYF	TGTGCCAGCAGCCAAATGGGGGCTTCTAGGGAGCAGTACTTC
.	TRBV29-1	many	TRBJ2-3	CSVDSAGTDTQYF	TGCAGCGTTGATTCAGCCGGCACAGATACGCAGTATTTT
.	TRBV5-5	.	TRBJ2-5	CASSFGGAGETQYF	TGTGCCAGCAGCTTCGGGGGCGCAGGGGAGACCCAGTACTTC
.	TRBV20-1	many	TRBJ2-3	CSASLVSTDTQYF	TGCAGTGCTAGCCTAGTTTCGACAGATACGCAGTATTTT
.	TRBV12-3/TRBV12-4	.	TRBJ2-2	CASRMGPVTGELFF	TGTGCCAGCAGAATGGGACCAGTCACCGGGGAGCTGTTTTTT
TRBD1	TRBV19	many	TRBJ2-2	CASIWGTGGNTGELFF	TGTGCCAGTATTTGGGGGACAGGAGGAAACACCGGGGAGCTGTTTTTT
.	TRBV7-8	.	TRBJ2-1	CASSPGLTYNEQFF	TGTGCCAGCAGCCCGGGACTTACATACAATGAGCAGTTCTTC
TRBD2	TRBV4-2	.	TRBJ2-5	CASSQGDGGASETQYF	TGTGCCAGCAGCCAAGGGGACGGGGGGGCCTCAGAGACCCAGTACTTC
TRBD2	TRBV20-1	few	TRBJ2-3	CSANRDYETTDTQYF	TGCAGTGCTAACCGGGACTATGAAACAACAGATACGCAGTATTTT
TRBD1	TRBV7-2	.	TRBJ1-6	CASSWDRGLNSPLHF	TGTGCCAGCAGCTGGGACAGGGGGCTGAATTCACCCCTCCACTTT
TRBD1	TRBV20-1	.	TRBJ2-7	CSAREPGQVLYEQYF	TGCAGTGCTAGAGAACCTGGACAGGTTCTCTACGAGCAGTACTTC
.	TRBV5-1	many	TRBJ1-1	CASSYGGGTEAFF	TGCGCCAGCAGCTACGGGGGTGGAACTGAAGCTTTCTTT
.	TRBV27	.	TRBJ2-1	CAIGTYSYNERFF	TGTGCCATCGGGACCTACTCCTACAATGAGCGGTTCTTC
TRBD2	TRBV6-5	.	TRBJ2-2	CASSSKGLAVNTGELFF	TGTGCCAGCAGTTCCAAGGGACTAGCGGTGAACACCGGGGAGCTGTTTTTT
.	TRBV29-1	few	TRBJ2-1	CSVEDPLTLSSYNEQFF	TGCAGCGTTGAAGATCCCCTCACTCTTAGCTCCTACAATGAGCAGTTCTTC
.	TRBV29-1	many	TRBJ2-3	CSAEGLFSTDTQYF	TGCAGCGCCGAAGGACTATTTAGCACAGATACGCAGTATTTT
.	TRBV4-3	few	TRBJ1-6	CASSQTPEGTSFSPLHF	TGCGCCAGCAGCCAAACCCCGGAGGGGACCTCTTTTTCACCCCTCCACTTT
TRBD2	TRBV4-2	few	TRBJ2-7	CASSQGTSGGLYEQYF	TGTGCCAGCAGCCAAGGGACTAGCGGGGGACTCTACGAGCAGTACTTC
.	TRBV5-1	few	TRBJ2-3	CASSLSDTQYF	TGCGCCAGCAGCTTATCAGATACGCAGTATTTT